Listed below are T cell receptor beta chains from one sample, sequenced in a study of blood T cell repertoires in COVID-19. Assay: immunoSEQ multiplex PCR; the TCRdb copy retains only in-frame clones and omits some. The top ten clones hold approximately 1.8% of a sample with 110,000 to 150,000 clones, over 75% of them seen once. The sequencing sample was made of peripheral blood. Receptor source: a man in his 70s with acute or convalescent COVID-19. Each CDR3 is given with its conserved first and last residue. D genes are given only for firm matches. Expanded clones get a size class; other rows say once, few or many, or leave the size out.

v_gene	abundance	j_gene	d_gene	CDR3nt	CDR3aa
TRBV29-1	NA	TRBJ1-1	TRBD1	TGCAGCGTCCGACAGGGACCGAACACTGAAGCTTTCTTT	CSVRQGPNTEAFF
TRBV5-5	NA	TRBJ1-2	TRBD1	TGTGCCAGCAGCTTGCTCGACCCGGGACAGGGCGGTGGCTACACCTTC	CASSLLDPGQGGGYTF
TRBV15	NA	TRBJ2-3	NA	TGTGCCACCAGCAGAGATAAAGAGGCGGCGGGAAGGTTCGATACGCAGTATTTT	CATSRDKEAAGRFDTQYF
TRBV30	NA	TRBJ1-6	TRBD1	TGTGCCTGGAGTGTCGGGACAGGGGGAAAGACACCCCTCCACTTT	CAWSVGTGGKTPLHF
TRBV14	NA	TRBJ1-3	NA	TGTGCCAGCAGCCAACTGACAGCTGGAAACACCATATATTTT	CASSQLTAGNTIYF
TRBV14	NA	TRBJ1-5	NA	TGTGCCAGCAGCCAAGAGTCTCAGGGGCAATATAGCAATCAGCCCCAGCATTTT	CASSQESQGQYSNQPQHF
TRBV12-3/TRBV12-4	NA	TRBJ1-5	NA	TGTGCCAGCAGTTTATTGAGCCAGCCCCAGCATTTT	CASSLLSQPQHF
TRBV6-5	few	TRBJ2-7	NA	TGTGCCAGCAGTTCCAGCGGTGGCTCCTACGAGCAGTACTTC	CASSSSGGSYEQYF
TRBV6-5	NA	TRBJ2-7	TRBD2	TGTGCCAGCAGTTACTACGGGGGGGGACCCTACGAGCAGTACTTC	CASSYYGGGPYEQYF
TRBV2	NA	TRBJ2-1	TRBD2	TGTGCCAGCAGCTTCCGACTAGCGGGACCCTACAATGAGCAGTTCTTC	CASSFRLAGPYNEQFF
TRBV10-3	NA	TRBJ2-3	NA	TGTGCCATCAGTGTAACTAGCACAGATACGCAGTATTTT	CAISVTSTDTQYF
TRBV2	NA	TRBJ1-1	NA	TGTGCCACCGGGAGCCGAATACAGAACACTGAAGCTTTCTTT	CATGSRIQNTEAFF
TRBV27	NA	TRBJ1-4	TRBD1	TGTGCCAGCAGTTTCTGGACAGGTGGGGTTGGGGGTGAAAAACTGTTTTTT	CASSFWTGGVGGEKLFF